This TCR beta chain came from a study of shared clonotypes between healthy human individuals. CD45RO-negative cells were positively selected for CCR7, leaving out terminally differentiated effector memory CD45RA+ cells. The protocol was immunoSEQ multiplex PCR, while the TCRdb copy is restricted to in-frame clones and leaves out a portion. Of around 1.9 million clones in the sample, 85% to 95% are singletons; the top ten hold under 2%. The V and J ends lost 3 bases and 6 bases respectively, with 29 bases between them. The CDR3 spans 20 residues. CDR1 and CDR2 from the germline V gene are MNHEY and SMNVEV (reference sequence).

The specimen sequenced was naive CD8+ T cells from PBMCs. The chain couples TRBV27 to TRBJ2-2; perhaps TRBD1 as D (7 bases). This TCR came from a man younger than 35 in good health. Some clones in this sample may be carry-over from other donors' samples. CDR3 nucleotides: TGTGCCAGCAGTTTTTTCGGTATGGACCCCAGGGGGGTCGGTTCCGGGGAGCTGTTTTTT. Its protein is CASSFFGMDPRGVGSGELFF.